This is a list of T cell receptor beta chains from one sample in a study of spatial heterogeneity in lung cancer. TCRdb reprocessed the 5' RACE reads via MiXCR and lists one record per CDR3 protein. Seen here are about 90,000 distinct CDR3 sequences, over 8.5% observed once, and the top ten hold roughly 7.2%. This sample comprised PBMCs, obtained at surgery. These receptors all stem from a male donor with early-stage non-small cell lung cancer. Both conserved end residues are part of each CDR3. The D gene is left open where the match is weak. Only some rows state a clone size, as once, few, many or a class for expanded clones.

D: NA
size: NA
V: TRBV12-3/TRBV12-4
J: TRBJ2-3
DNA: TGTGCCAGCAGTCGGACAACAGTAGGCACAGATACGCAGTATTTT
CDR3: CASSRTTVGTDTQYF

D: NA
size: many
V: TRBV20-1
J: TRBJ2-3
DNA: TGCAGTACCGACAGGGAGGCTACAGATACGCAGTATTTT
CDR3: CSTDREATDTQYF

D: NA
size: few
V: TRBV9
J: TRBJ2-5
DNA: TGTGCCAGCAGCGTAGCTAGCCTCCAAGAGACCCAGTACTTC
CDR3: CASSVASLQETQYF

D: TRBD1
size: few
V: TRBV29-1
J: TRBJ1-1
DNA: TGCAGCGTAGACAGGGGGGCTGAAGCTTTCTTT
CDR3: CSVDRGAEAFF

D: TRBD2
size: few
V: TRBV19
J: TRBJ2-2
DNA: TGTGCCAGTAGTCAACAAAGCGGGACTAACACCGGGGAGCTGTTTTTT
CDR3: CASSQQSGTNTGELFF

D: TRBD2
size: many
V: TRBV9
J: TRBJ2-3
DNA: TGTGCCAGCAGCCGTGGCTTGCGGGAGAGGCAGTATTTT
CDR3: CASSRGLRERQYF

D: NA
size: many
V: TRBV6-1
J: TRBJ2-1
DNA: TGTGCCAGCAGTGAAGCGGCCTACAATGAGCAGTTCTTC
CDR3: CASSEAAYNEQFF

D: NA
size: many
V: TRBV5-1
J: TRBJ2-5
DNA: TGCGCCAGCAGCTTGGTTGTGAAGGGCCGGGAGACCCAGTACTTC
CDR3: CASSLVVKGRETQYF

D: NA
size: NA
V: TRBV5-1
J: TRBJ2-1
DNA: TGCGCCAGCAGCACGACTAGGGGATCAGTCTTC
CDR3: CASSTTRGSVF

D: TRBD2
size: many
V: TRBV6-5
J: TRBJ2-5
DNA: TGTGCCAGCAGTTACTCGTTTGCGGGAGCTGTCGAGACCCAGTACTTC
CDR3: CASSYSFAGAVETQYF

D: TRBD1
size: NA
V: TRBV5-1
J: TRBJ2-1
DNA: TGCGCCAGCAGCTCACAGGGGGCGGGGTACAATGAGCAGTTCTTC
CDR3: CASSSQGAGYNEQFF

D: NA
size: NA
V: TRBV7-2
J: TRBJ1-2
DNA: TGTGCCAGCAGCCCCCGGGGAGGGAGCTATGGCTACACCTTC
CDR3: CASSPRGGSYGYTF

D: TRBD1
size: few
V: TRBV28
J: TRBJ2-7
DNA: TGTGCCAGCAATTCCCGGGACAGGGGGTTGAACGAGCAGTACTTC
CDR3: CASNSRDRGLNEQYF

D: NA
size: NA
V: TRBV4-2
J: TRBJ1-1
DNA: TGTGCCAGCAGCCAAGGGGTGTTCGACACTGAAGCTTTCTTT
CDR3: CASSQGVFDTEAFF

D: NA
size: many
V: TRBV7-3
J: TRBJ2-5
DNA: TGTGCCAGCAGCCATTCGGGATCCCTGGGGGAGACCCAGTACTTC
CDR3: CASSHSGSLGETQYF

D: NA
size: many
V: TRBV9
J: TRBJ1-4
DNA: TGTGCCAGCAGCGTAGCTACGGGGTACGGCGAAAAACTGTTTTTT
CDR3: CASSVATGYGEKLFF

D: NA
size: many
V: TRBV5-1
J: TRBJ2-3
DNA: TGCGCCAGCAGCTTGAGTGGGGACATGCAGTATTTT
CDR3: CASSLSGDMQYF

D: TRBD1
size: few
V: TRBV20-1
J: TRBJ2-7
DNA: TGCAGTGCTCCACGACAGGGGTCGCGTGGCGAGCAGTACTTC
CDR3: CSAPRQGSRGEQYF

D: NA
size: many
V: TRBV29-1
J: TRBJ2-5
DNA: TGCAGCGTTGTCCGCAACCAAGAGACCCAGTACTTC
CDR3: CSVVRNQETQYF

D: NA
size: NA
V: TRBV10-3
J: TRBJ2-5
DNA: TGTGCCATCACGGGACAAATCCAAGAGACCCAGTACTTC
CDR3: CAITGQIQETQYF

D: TRBD1
size: NA
V: TRBV5-1
J: TRBJ2-7
DNA: TGCGCCAGCAGCTACTCAGGGGGACCGTACGAGCAGTACTTC
CDR3: CASSYSGGPYEQYF

D: TRBD1
size: few
V: TRBV5-1
J: TRBJ1-4
DNA: TGCGCCAGCAGCGAACAGGGGGCGCGGGAAAAACTGTTTTTT
CDR3: CASSEQGAREKLFF

D: NA
size: many
V: TRBV11-2
J: TRBJ1-6
DNA: TGTGCCAGCAGCTTAGTGGACCCACAACGCGGTTCACCCCTCCACTTT
CDR3: CASSLVDPQRGSPLHF

D: NA
size: NA
V: TRBV29-1
J: TRBJ1-5
DNA: TGCAGCGTCGACTCCGGGACGCTCGATCAGCCCCAGCATTTT
CDR3: CSVDSGTLDQPQHF

D: TRBD2
size: NA
V: TRBV20-1
J: TRBJ2-3
DNA: TGCAGTGCTAGGCGTAGCGGGAGTGGCACAGATACGCAGTATTTT
CDR3: CSARRSGSGTDTQYF

D: NA
size: NA
V: TRBV6-5
J: TRBJ1-2
DNA: TGTGCCAGCAGTTACGTGCGGGGTACGGGCTATGGCTACACCTTC
CDR3: CASSYVRGTGYGYTF

D: NA
size: NA
V: TRBV15
J: TRBJ2-1
DNA: TGTGCCACCAGCAGAGATCGTTTCGAGGGTGAGCAGTTCTTC
CDR3: CATSRDRFEGEQFF

D: NA
size: NA
V: TRBV30
J: TRBJ2-5
DNA: TGTGCCTGGAGGTCGGACAACGAAGAGACCCAGTACTTC
CDR3: CAWRSDNEETQYF

D: NA
size: many
V: TRBV6-5
J: TRBJ2-5
DNA: TGTGCCAGCACTTGGGCTAACGAAGAGACCCAGTACTTC
CDR3: CASTWANEETQYF

D: TRBD1
size: NA
V: TRBV10-3
J: TRBJ2-7
DNA: TGTGCCATCACGGGACAGGGCCACGAGCAGTACTTC
CDR3: CAITGQGHEQYF

D: TRBD2
size: NA
V: TRBV5-1
J: TRBJ2-2
DNA: TGCGCCAGCAGCTTGGCTAGCGGGAGGCCCAACACCGGGGAGCTGTTTTTT
CDR3: CASSLASGRPNTGELFF

D: TRBD1
size: few
V: TRBV28
J: TRBJ2-5
DNA: TGTGCCAGCAGTTTACTCGGACAGGGAGGAGAGACCCAGTACTTC
CDR3: CASSLLGQGGETQYF

D: TRBD1
size: few
V: TRBV28
J: TRBJ1-2
DNA: TGTGCCAGCAGTTTTACAGGGGCCTATGGCTACACCTTC
CDR3: CASSFTGAYGYTF

D: TRBD1
size: NA
V: TRBV7-9
J: TRBJ1-5
DNA: TGTGCCAGCAGCTCCCACGGGACAGCTAATCAGCCCCAGCATTTT
CDR3: CASSSHGTANQPQHF

D: TRBD1
size: few
V: TRBV29-1
J: TRBJ2-7
DNA: TGCAGCGCCGGACAGGACTCCTACGAGCAGTACTTC
CDR3: CSAGQDSYEQYF

D: TRBD2
size: few
V: TRBV2
J: TRBJ2-1
DNA: TGTGCCAGAAGTACTAGCGGGGCCTACAATGAGCAGTTCTTC
CDR3: CARSTSGAYNEQFF

D: NA
size: NA
V: TRBV5-1
J: TRBJ2-7
DNA: TGCGCCAGCAGCCCCCCCGGGACCCTCTACGAGCAGTACTTC
CDR3: CASSPPGTLYEQYF

D: TRBD1
size: many
V: TRBV7-6
J: TRBJ1-1
DNA: TGTGCCAGCAGCTTATTGGTGGGGCAGGGGGCGCGAACTGAAGCTTTCTTT
CDR3: CASSLLVGQGARTEAFF

D: NA
size: NA
V: TRBV25-1
J: TRBJ1-1
DNA: TGTGCCAGCTGCCTCCACACTGAAGCTTTCTTT
CDR3: CASCLHTEAFF

D: NA
size: many
V: TRBV7-2
J: TRBJ1-1
DNA: TGTGCCAGCAGCCAACAGGGTTGGGGGAACACTGAAGCTTTCTTT
CDR3: CASSQQGWGNTEAFF

D: NA
size: NA
V: TRBV7-2
J: TRBJ2-3
DNA: TGTGCCAGCAGCCCCGACACAGATACGCAGTATTTT
CDR3: CASSPDTDTQYF

D: NA
size: few
V: TRBV5-6
J: TRBJ2-7
DNA: TGTGCCAGCAGCACGGACCTTTACTACGAGCAGTACTTC
CDR3: CASSTDLYYEQYF

D: NA
size: few
V: TRBV7-9
J: TRBJ1-6
DNA: TGTGCCAGCAGCCCACCGGGGGCTCCCCTCCACTTT
CDR3: CASSPPGAPLHF

D: NA
size: NA
V: TRBV12-3/TRBV12-4
J: TRBJ2-3
DNA: TGTGCCAGCAGCACTACCACTAGAAGCACAGATACGCAGTATTTT
CDR3: CASSTTTRSTDTQYF